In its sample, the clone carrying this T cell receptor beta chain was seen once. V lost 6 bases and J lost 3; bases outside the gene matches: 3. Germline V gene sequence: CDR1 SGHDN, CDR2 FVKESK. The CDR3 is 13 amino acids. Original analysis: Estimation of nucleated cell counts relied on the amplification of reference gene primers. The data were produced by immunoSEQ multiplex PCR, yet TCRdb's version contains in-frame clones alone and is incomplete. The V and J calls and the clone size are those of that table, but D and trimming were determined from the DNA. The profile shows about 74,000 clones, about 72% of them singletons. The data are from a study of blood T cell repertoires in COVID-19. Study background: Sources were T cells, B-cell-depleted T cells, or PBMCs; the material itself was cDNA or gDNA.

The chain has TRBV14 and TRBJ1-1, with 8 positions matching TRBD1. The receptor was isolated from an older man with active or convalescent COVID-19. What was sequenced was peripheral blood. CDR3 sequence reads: CASRPGGHTEAFF. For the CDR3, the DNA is TGTGCCAGCAGGCCAGGGGGCCACACTGAAGCTTTCTTT.